Reported below is one T cell receptor beta chain. This record comes from a study of PD-1 blockade in classical Hodgkin lymphoma. Time point given: newly diagnosed, previously untreated cHL patient sample. Investigators turned to newly diagnosed, untreated classical Hodgkin lymphoma PBMCs for comparison. Data came from immunoSEQ multiplex PCR; TCRdb stores just in-frame clones and leaves some out. The data contain fewer than 90,000 clones, 93% of them singletons. Germline values: CDR1 SGHKS, CDR2 YYEKEE (reference sequence). The CDR3 has 16 residues. V lost 2 bases to trimming and J lost 2 bases, with 15 bases between them.

Sequenced input: peripheral blood mononuclear cells (PBMCs). V gene TRBV5-5 combines with J gene TRBJ2-3; D assignment may be TRBD1 or TRBD2 (5 bases each). This clonotype was sampled from a human donor with classical Hodgkin lymphoma. The CDR3 spells CASSLGTASPTDTQYF. The CDR3 DNA is TGTGCCAGCAGCTTAGGGACCGCAAGCCCCACAGATACGCAGTATTTT.